This T cell receptor (beta chain) emerged from a study of cytomegalovirus exposure and HLA in healthy donors. General study findings and limits: Prior analysis indicated that the majority of TCR beta V segments exhibited productivity approximately 87% or approximately 30% of the time. A later analysis linked a missense variant in DCLRE1C to the trimming of TCR beta V and J genes. Reportedly, a later analysis found an Asian-associated ancestry cluster had fewer N-insertions than the roughly 700-donor mean.

The PCR ran on 60 Vbeta and 13 Jbeta primers. The assay was immunoSEQ multiplex PCR, and TCRdb's table has in-frame clones only and misses some. Its clone listing holds 150,000 to 200,000 clones. As for this clone: The target antigen is unknown.

The clonotype comes from a man aged 30 to 39 in good health and CMV-seronegative. Specimen: PBMCs.

Here the CDR3 reads CASSRLEVFPVYEQYF. The CDR3 coding sequence is TGTGCCAGCAGCCGCCTGGAGGTATTCCCGGTCTACGAGCAGTACTTC. The V and J genes are TRBV14 and TRBJ2-7, with a possible D match to TRBD2 (5 bases). The CDR3 spans 16 residues. V gave up 4 bases and J gave up 3 bases, with 19 bases separating them. The germline V gene has CDR1 SGHDN and CDR2 FVKESK.